Below are 6 T cell receptor beta chains sequenced from a single sample in a study of blood T cell repertoires in COVID-19. This table comes from immunoSEQ multiplex PCR, and its TCRdb copy is limited to in-frame clones, with some not included. Among about 190,000 clones listed, about 88% were seen once. Sequenced sample: peripheral blood. The origin of the receptors is a woman in her twenties or thirties with active or convalescent COVID-19.

V and J are TRBV19 and TRBJ2-2; D is uncertain. This CDR3 is 14 amino acids long. Trimming removed 1 base at V and 1 base at J, with 4 bases between. Germline V gene data show CDR1 as LNHDA and CDR2 as SQIVND (reference sequence). The CDR3: CASSIGRNTGELFF. Here the CDR3 DNA reads TGTGCCAGTAGTATAGGCAGGAACACCGGGGAGCTGTTTTTT.

The V and J genes are TRBV6-5 and TRBJ1-5, with 8 positions matching TRBD1. Germline lookup yields CDR1 MNHEY and CDR2 SVGAGI. The CDR3 is 13 residues long. V lost 5 bases and J lost 5; bases outside the gene matches: 2. The CDR3 DNA follows: TGTGCCAGCAGTATACAGGGGGATCAGCCCCAGCATTTT. The encoded protein is CASSIQGDQPQHF.

The chain carries TRBV6-5 and TRBJ2-5; the match to TRBD2 covers 7 bases. Germline V gene data show CDR1 as MNHEY and CDR2 as SVGAGI. The length of the CDR3 is 15 residues. V lost 2 bases, J lost 2 bases, and 5 bases stayed unmatched. This chain's CDR3 is CASSYLGGGQETQYF. In nucleotides, the CDR3 is TGTGCCAGCAGTTACCTTGGGGGAGGGCAAGAGACCCAGTACTTC.

V and J are TRBV11-2 and TRBJ1-3; D unresolved. Germline CDR1 reads SGHAT; CDR2 reads FQNNGV. The CDR3 length is 13 residues. Trimming pared 8 bases from V and 0 bases from J, leaving 8 bases between. The CDR3, as DNA: TGTGCCAGCTCGGGGAACTCTGGAAACACCATATATTTT. Amino acid sequence: CASSGNSGNTIYF.

V is TRBV7-2 and J is TRBJ1-2, with 7 positions matching TRBD1. This CDR3 is built from 13 residues. V lost 3 bases to trimming and J lost 6 bases; unmatched junction nucleotides: 4. The germline V gene has CDR1 SGHTA and CDR2 FQGNSA. The CDR3 protein is CASSFIQGHGYTF. The CDR3 coding sequence is TGTGCCAGCAGCTTCATACAGGGGCATGGCTACACCTTC.

J is TRBJ2-7 and V is TRBV19; D is uncertain. The CDR3 is made up of 14 amino acids. Trimming stripped 3 bases from V and 0 bases from J, with 9 bases between. The germline V gene encodes CDR1 LNHDA and CDR2 SQIVND (reference sequence). The CDR3 protein is CASSISRSSYEQYF. Written as DNA, the CDR3 is TGTGCCAGTAGTATTTCCCGCAGCTCCTACGAGCAGTACTTC.